Shown below are 8 T cell receptor beta chains from a single sample sequenced in a study of blood T cell repertoires in COVID-19. Profiling relied on immunoSEQ multiplex PCR, and the TCRdb table lists in-frame clones only, not all of them. There are 400,000 to 550,000 clones in the sample; approximately 90% occur only once, and about 4.5% lies in the top ten. Sequenced input: peripheral blood. These receptor sequences come from a woman aged 30 to 39 with acute or convalescent COVID-19.

The V gene is TRBV5-6, the J gene TRBJ2-3; D is perhaps TRBD2 (5 bases). Germline V lookup: CDR1 SGHDT, CDR2 YYEEEE. The length of the CDR3 is 16 residues. Trimming took off 2 bases at V and 2 bases at J, with 15 bases between the two ends. The CDR3 loop is CASSLLDASYTDTQYF. Here the CDR3 DNA reads TGTGCCAGCAGCTTACTAGATGCCTCGTACACAGATACGCAGTATTTT.

Of note for this clone: The identical CDR3 is also encoded by other nucleotide sequences in the sample. The chain couples TRBV12-3 or TRBV12-4 to TRBJ2-5; D unclear. Trimming pared 3 bases from V and 4 bases from J, leaving 3 bases between. The CDR3 covers 11 residues. The CDR3 here is CASSLRETQYF. CDR3 DNA sequence: TGTGCCAGCAGTTTGAGAGAGACCCAGTACTTC.

The CDR3 loop reads CASSQTGPPLYEQYF. The CDR3 DNA reads as TGTGCCAGCTCACAGACAGGGCCCCCTCTATACGAGCAGTACTTC. This chain joins TRBV18 and TRBJ2-7; 7 bases agree with TRBD1. This CDR3 contains 15 residues. CDR1 and CDR2 from the germline V gene are KGHSH and LQKENI. J gave up 4 bases and V 4 bases, and 10 bases lay outside the gene matches.

The chain has TRBV7-9 and TRBJ2-4; D not resolved. The CDR3 is 13 amino acids. The germline V gene has CDR1 SEHNR and CDR2 FQNEAQ (reference sequence). V was trimmed by 5 bases and J by 6 bases, leaving 11 bases between them. The CDR3 DNA reads as TGTGCCAGCAGCCCGTCAGGTCCAAACATTCAGTACTTC. Its translation: CASSPSGPNIQYF.

The CDR3 loop reads CASSPQENQPQHF. CDR3 nucleotide sequence: TGTGCCAGCAGTCCACAGGAGAATCAGCCCCAGCATTTT. The chain links TRBV2 to TRBJ1-5; TRBD1 might be the D (5 bases). Germline loops: CDR1 SNHLY, CDR2 FYNNEI. V lost 5 bases and J 4 bases, leaving 9 bases between the germline ends. The CDR3 is 13 residues long.

The V call is TRBV7-2, the J call TRBJ1-6; D gene unclear. Trimming left V 7 bases short and J 3 bases short, with 22 bases between. Germline V gene sequence: CDR1 SGHTA, CDR2 FQGNSA. The CDR3 sequence is 18 residues long. DNA of the CDR3: TGTGCCAGCACCCTAAAAAGGTGGGCGGGGATCTATAATTCACCCCTCCACTTT. As protein: CASTLKRWAGIYNSPLHF.

V usage is TRBV9 and J usage is TRBJ2-7; tentatively, D is TRBD2 (7 bases). The germline V and J ends were trimmed by 0 bases and 6 bases, with 13 bases remaining between them. CDR3 length: 14 residues. From germline, CDR1 is SGDLS and CDR2 YYNGEE. CDR3: CASSVGGGASEQYF. The CDR3 DNA reads TGTGCCAGCAGCGTAGGTGGGGGGGCCTCCGAGCAGTACTTC.

The chain uses TRBV5-4 and TRBJ1-6; TRBD1 aligns across 8 bases. CDR1 and CDR2 (germline): SGHNT, YYREEE (reference sequence). The J segment lost 5 bases and the V segment lost 3 bases, leaving 4 bases of the junction unmatched. CDR3 length: 15 residues. The CDR3 spells CASSYLDRDNSPLHF. The DNA of the CDR3 is TGTGCCAGCAGCTACCTGGACAGGGATAATTCACCCCTCCACTTT.